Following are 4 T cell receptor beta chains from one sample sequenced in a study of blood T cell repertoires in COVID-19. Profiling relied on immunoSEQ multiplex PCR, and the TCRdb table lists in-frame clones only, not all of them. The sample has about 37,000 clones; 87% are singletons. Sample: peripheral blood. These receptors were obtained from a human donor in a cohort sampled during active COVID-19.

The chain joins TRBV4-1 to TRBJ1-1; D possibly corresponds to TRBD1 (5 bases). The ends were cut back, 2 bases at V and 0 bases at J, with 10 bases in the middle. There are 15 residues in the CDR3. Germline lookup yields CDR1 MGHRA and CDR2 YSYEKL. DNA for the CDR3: TGCGCCAGCAGCCAAATCGGGACTCTGAACACTGAAGCTTTCTTT. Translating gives CASSQIGTLNTEAFF.

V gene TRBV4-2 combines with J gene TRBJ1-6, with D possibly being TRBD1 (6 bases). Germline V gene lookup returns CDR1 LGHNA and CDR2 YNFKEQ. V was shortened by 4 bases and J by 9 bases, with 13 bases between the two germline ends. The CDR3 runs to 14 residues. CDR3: CASSLTGLLSPLHF. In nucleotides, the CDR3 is TGTGCCAGCAGCCTTACAGGGTTACTTTCACCCCTCCACTTT.

The CDR3 DNA reads as TGTGCCAGCAGTGAACGGGGGAGGGGGGGAGGCAGGACTCAGCCCCAGCATTTT. Translation: CASSERGRGGGRTQPQHF. The J gene is TRBJ1-5, the V gene TRBV2; D might be TRBD1 (6 bases). There are 18 residues in the CDR3. V lost 2 bases and J 6 bases, leaving 23 bases between the germline ends. Per germline, CDR1 SNHLY and CDR2 FYNNEI.

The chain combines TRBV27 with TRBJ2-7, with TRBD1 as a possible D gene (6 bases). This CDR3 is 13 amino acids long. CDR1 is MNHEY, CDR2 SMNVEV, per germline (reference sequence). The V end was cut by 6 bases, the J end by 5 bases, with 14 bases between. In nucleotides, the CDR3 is TGTGCCAGCAGGCCTACAGGGACCGACGAGCAGTACTTC. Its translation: CASRPTGTDEQYF.